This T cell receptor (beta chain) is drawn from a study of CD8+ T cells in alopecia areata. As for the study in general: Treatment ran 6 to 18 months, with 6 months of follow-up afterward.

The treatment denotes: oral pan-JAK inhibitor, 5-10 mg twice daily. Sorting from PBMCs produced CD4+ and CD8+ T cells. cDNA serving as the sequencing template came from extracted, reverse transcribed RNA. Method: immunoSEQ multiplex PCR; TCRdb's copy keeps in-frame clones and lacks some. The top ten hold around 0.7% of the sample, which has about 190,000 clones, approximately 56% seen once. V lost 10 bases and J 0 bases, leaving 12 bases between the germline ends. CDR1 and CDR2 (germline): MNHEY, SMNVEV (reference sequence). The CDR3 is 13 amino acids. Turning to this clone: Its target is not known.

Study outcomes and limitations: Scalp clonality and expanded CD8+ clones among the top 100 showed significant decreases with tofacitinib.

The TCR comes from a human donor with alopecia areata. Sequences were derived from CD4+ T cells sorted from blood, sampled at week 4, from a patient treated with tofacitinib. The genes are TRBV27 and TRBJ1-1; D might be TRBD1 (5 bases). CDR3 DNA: TGTGCCACCGGGGGACCGATGAACACTGAAGCTTTCTTT. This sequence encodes CATGGPMNTEAFF.